In its sample, the clone carrying this TCR beta chain was seen many times. Its antigen is unidentified. Using its own MiXCR run on the 5' RACE reads, TCRdb lists one record per CDR3 protein. There are about 700,000 distinct CDR3 sequences in the sample; over 8.5% occur only once, and 0.85% to 1% lies in the top ten. These data originate in a study of identical twins. The study's findings and limits: Cord blood's abundant beta clonotypes had fewer insertions, unlike memory repertoires.

Separately, the same data were catalogued under a study of yellow fever vaccine responses in identical twins.

The sequence derives from a woman between 18 and 29 years old in good health. Specimen: PBMCs.

CDR3 in DNA: TGTGCCACCAGCAGGGGGTCGGCTAGCGGGAGAGATACGCAGTATTTT. Translated: CATSRGSASGRDTQYF. The chain couples TRBV15 to TRBJ2-3; 10 bases are a match to TRBD2. The CDR3 totals 16 residues. The V gene end was trimmed by 3 bases and the J gene end by 5 bases; junction bases not matched to a gene: 8. Germline CDR1 reads LNHNV; CDR2 reads YYDKDF (reference sequence).